The sequence of this T cell receptor beta chain was determined in a study of beta chain features in type 1 diabetes. General study findings and limits: The influence of HLA type on TCRB rearrangement stayed undetermined.

Remarks on this clone: What it binds is unknown.

V lost 4 bases to trimming and J lost 3 bases, with 13 bases between them. The length of the CDR3 is 14 residues. CDR1 is SEHNR, CDR2 FQNEAQ, per germline (reference sequence). All of the isolated RNA was reverse transcribed, so expressed TCRB transcripts were sequenced. Sequencing was performed with immunoSEQ multiplex PCR; in TCRdb, only in-frame clones are kept and a portion is missing. The sample lists more than 15,000 clones; around 59% were seen once. The chain couples TRBV7-9 to TRBJ2-7; tentative D call: TRBD1 (5 bases). This TCR was recovered from a woman aged 18-30 years in good health. The sample comprised stem cell memory CD4+ T cells from blood. This CDR3 reads CASSYTTDFYEQYF. CDR3 nucleotide sequence: TGTGCCAGCAGCTACACGACAGATTTCTACGAGCAGTACTTC.